One sample yielded the 32 T cell receptor beta chains listed below, sequenced in a study of tumor-infiltrating lymphocytes in primary liver carcinoma. Unsorted whole blood yielded blood RNA, and germline DNA was extracted as well. With around 450 ng total RNA as template and a constant-region primer, TCR beta cDNA was made. What produced the TCR beta libraries was three nested multiplex PCR rounds using slightly modified ARM-PCR. Primers for the first two PCR rounds were TRBV1-TRBV30 forward primers and a C-beta reverse primer (about 11 cycles per round). TCRdb reanalysed the multiplex PCR reads using MiXCR and keeps one entry per CDR3 protein. Found here are 330,000 or so distinct CDR3 sequences, less than 65% of them singletons; the top ten hold about 6.5%. Sequencing input: peripheral blood. The receptors were gathered from a man between 35 and 55 years old with primary liver carcinoma and hepatitis B virus infection.

This clonotype was seen ten or more times. The gene calls are TRBV29-1 and TRBJ1-3; tentative D call: TRBD1 (6 bases). This CDR3 has 14 residues. V was shortened by 5 bases and J by 0 bases, with 11 bases between the two germline ends. The germline V gene encodes CDR1 SQVTM and CDR2 ANQGSEA. CDR3 residues: CSVFEGGSGNTIYF. CDR3 DNA sequence: TGCAGCGTTTTCGAGGGGGGCTCTGGAAACACCATATATTTT.

Notes on this clonotype: At one of its ends the junction is not consistent with the germline gene, which may arise from a read error. J is TRBJ2-5 and V is TRBV6-6; 8 bases line up with TRBD2. CDR1 is MNHNY and CDR2 is SVGAGI in the germline V gene (reference sequence). This CDR3 contains 17 residues. CDR3 nucleotides: TGCGCCAGTAGTTACCTCGGGGTAGCGGGGTTTCAAGAGACCCAGTACTTC. Encoded protein: CASSYLGVAGFQETQYF.

The table lists this clonotype with a few counts. The chain employs TRBV5-6 and TRBJ2-7; possible D gene TRBD1, 5 bases. Trimming removed 4 bases from V and 7 bases from J, with 15 bases in between. The germline V gene encodes CDR1 SGHDT and CDR2 YYEEEE. The CDR3 spans 13 residues. CDR3 loop: CASSVVSPGEQYF. CDR3 nucleotide sequence: TGTGCCAGCAGCGTGGTTAGTCCAGGGGAGCAGTACTTC.

Concerning this clonotype: This may stem from a read error, because a much larger clone lies one nucleotide away. V and J are TRBV6-5 and TRBJ2-2, with D possibly being TRBD1 (6 bases). Germline V lookup: CDR1 MNHEY, CDR2 SVGAGI. Trimming removed 2 bases at V and 5 bases at J, with 9 bases between. The CDR3 totals 14 residues. The CDR3 protein is CASSYGGCTGELFF. The CDR3 DNA is TGTGCCAGCAGTTACGGGGGCTGTACCGGGGAGCTGTTTTTT.

For this clonotype: Its ends do not fully match the called genes, so a read error is possible. The CDR3 nucleotides are TGCGCCAGCAGCCAAGATTTGGGCGGGACATGGGCAAATACACAGTATTTT. Protein product: CASSQDLGGTWANTQYF. The chain couples TRBV4-3 to TRBJ2-3, with D tentatively TRBD1 or TRBD2 (6 bases each). The CDR3 contains 17 residues. Germline-derived CDR1 and CDR2 are LGHNA and YSLEER.

Notes on this clonotype: A much more abundant neighbour one base away suggests this may be a read error. The V call is TRBV4-1, the J call TRBJ2-5, with 7 bases lining up with TRBD1. The CDR3 runs 16 residues. CDR1 MGHRA and CDR2 YSYEKL come from the germline V gene. Trimming at V came to 2 bases and at J to 2 bases, leaving 8 bases not matched to a gene. This chain's CDR3 is CASSQTPGDSQETQYF. The CDR3 DNA sequence: TGCGCCAGCAGCCAAACTCCCGGGGACAGTCAAGAGACCCAGTACTTC.

This clonotype was counted many times. The chain employs TRBV4-3 and TRBJ2-2; 8 nucleotides match TRBD1. The germline V gene encodes CDR1 LGHNA and CDR2 YSLEER. V lost 3 bases and J lost 2; bases outside the gene matches: 5. The CDR3 is made up of 16 amino acids. The CDR3 nucleotides are TGCGCCAGCAGCCAGATCGGGACAGGAAACACCGGGGAGCTGTTTTTT. Protein sequence: CASSQIGTGNTGELFF.

The table lists this clonotype with many counts. The V gene is TRBV6-5, the J gene TRBJ1-6; D might be TRBD1 (6 bases). CDR3 length equals 15 residues. V lost 5 bases to trimming and J lost 11 bases, with 19 bases between them. Germline V gives CDR1 MNHEY, CDR2 SVGAGI. CDR3 sequence (DNA): TGTGCCAGCAGTCAATCTAACAGGGCAGGGACACCCCTCCACTTT. Translated: CASSQSNRAGTPLHF.

With respect to this clonotype: As the CDR3 is not closed by the conserved phenylalanine or tryptophan, this likely results from a read error. This rearrangement joins TRBV29-1 to TRBJ2-2, with a possible D match to TRBD2 (5 bases). Trimming took 5 bases from V and 6 from J, leaving 13 bases between them. Germline V gives CDR1 SQVTM, CDR2 ANQGSEA. The CDR3 loop spans 13 amino acids. The CDR3 DNA reads as TGCAGCGTTCTGACGGGAAAGGCCGGGGAGCTGTTTATT. It yields the protein CSVLTGKAGELFI.

Comment on this clonotype: This likely comes from a read error, as the CDR3 has no conserved phenylalanine or tryptophan at its end. The rearrangement uses TRBV11-2 and TRBJ2-1; 12 nucleotides align to TRBD2. CDR1 and CDR2 (germline): SGHAT, FQNNGV. The CDR3 consists of 15 residues. V trimming: 5 bases; J trimming: 5 bases; junction bases outside the gene matches: 4. In nucleotides, the CDR3 is TGTGCCAGCAGCCGGCTAGCGGGAGGGGACAATGAGCAGTTCTAC. Protein: CASSRLAGGDNEQFY.

Concerning this clonotype itself: At one boundary the junction diverges from the germline segment, which might be a read error. The chain recombines TRBV11-3 with TRBJ2-3; TRBD1 or TRBD2 may be the D gene (5 bases each). CDR3 length: 13 amino acids. CDR1 and CDR2 from the germline V gene are SGHNT and YENEEA. In DNA, the CDR3 is TGTGCCAGCAGTCAACAGGTGGGGGATAAGCAGTATTTT. This sequence encodes CASSQQVGDKQYF.

The V call is TRBV12-3 or TRBV12-4, the J call TRBJ2-2, with a tentative D call TRBD1 (5 bases). The CDR3 has 13 residues. Between the trimmed V and J ends, which lost 10 bases and 2 bases, there was a span of 11 bases. The CDR3 loop is CATEDRNTGELFF. CDR3 nucleotides: TGTGCCACCGAAGACAGAAACACCGGGGAGCTGTTTTTT.

This chain connects TRBV6-6 to TRBJ1-5; TRBD1 might be the D (5 bases). Germline values: CDR1 MNHNY, CDR2 SVGAGI (reference sequence). This CDR3 spans 14 amino acids. With 2 bases removed from V and 6 bases from J, the gap between germline ends came to 11 bases. The CDR3 DNA is TGTGCCAGCAGTTACAGGGCAGGGAGTCAGCCCCAGCATTTT. Translating gives CASSYRAGSQPQHF.

This clonotype was picked up a small number of times. This chain uses TRBV28 with TRBJ2-7, with D tentatively TRBD2 (5 bases). Germline loops: CDR1 MDHEN, CDR2 SYDVKM. With 7 bases removed from V and 3 bases from J, the gap between germline ends came to 19 bases. The CDR3 is 15 residues long. The CDR3 DNA is TGTGCCAGCACCCCAGCGGCTGGATTGAGCTACGAGCAGTACTTC. Translation: CASTPAAGLSYEQYF.

A word on this clonotype: This sequence may be a read error, since a much larger clone differs from it by one base. V is TRBV6-2 or TRBV6-3 and J is TRBJ2-3; TRBD1 might be the D (6 bases). Germline CDR1 is MNHEY and CDR2 is SVGEGT. CDR3 length: 17 residues. CDR3 sequence: CANSYSDSPVGTDTQYF. The DNA of the CDR3 is TGTGCCAACAGTTACTCGGACAGCCCCGTGGGCACAGATACGCAGTATTTT.

Notes on this clonotype: A single base separates this from a much larger clone, so it may be a read error. The genes are TRBV4-1 and TRBJ2-7; 7 nucleotides line up with TRBD1. This CDR3 spans 17 amino acids. Losses at the gene ends were 0 bases for V and 0 bases for J; bases not matched to a gene: 8. The germline V gene encodes CDR1 MGHRA and CDR2 YSYEKL. CDR3 nucleotide sequence: TGCGCCAGCAGCCAAGAACCGGGACAGAGGAGCTCCTACGAGCAGTACTTC. Its translation is CASSQEPGQRSSYEQYF.

This clonotype was detected a few times. The chain employs TRBV5-1 and TRBJ2-1; weak D call: TRBD1 (6 bases). CDR1 and CDR2 from the germline V gene are SGHRS and YFSETQ. V lost 0 bases and J 13 bases, leaving 14 bases between the germline ends. The CDR3 totals 13 residues. CDR3 sequence reads: CASSLGLQGAQFF. In DNA form, the CDR3 reads TGCGCCAGCAGCTTGGGCCTACAGGGAGCACAGTTCTTC.

A note on this clonotype: A junction end diverges from the germline sequence, so it may reflect a read error. The gene calls are TRBV6-5 and TRBJ2-1, with 9 bases that match TRBD2. Germline CDR1 MNHEY, CDR2 SVGAGI. The CDR3 consists of 15 residues. The DNA for the CDR3 is TGTGCCAGCAGCATACTAGCGGGCCGATACAATGAGGAGTTCTTC. Its protein is CASSILAGRYNEEFF.

On this clonotype: Germline is not matched at one junction end, which may reflect a read error. The rearrangement uses TRBV28 and TRBJ2-1; 11 positions agree with TRBD2. CDR1 is MDHEN and CDR2 is SYDVKM in the germline V gene. This CDR3 has 16 residues. Here the CDR3 reads CASRYVTSGTYNEQIF. The CDR3 DNA is TGTGCCAGCAGATATGTGACTAGCGGGACTTACAATGAGCAGATCTTC. Drawing the rest from reference TRBV28 and TRBJ2-1, the complete variable domain is DVKVTQSSRYLVKRTGEKVFLECVQDMDHENMFWYRQDPGLGLRLIYFSYDVKMKEKGDIPEGYSVSREKKERFSLILESASTNQTSMYLCASRYVTSGTYNEQIFGPGTRLTVL.

This clonotype was seen many times. The chain recombines TRBV12-3 or TRBV12-4 with TRBJ1-5; maybe TRBD1 (5 bases). The germline V and J ends were trimmed by 6 bases and 3 bases, with 12 bases remaining between them. This CDR3 contains 14 residues. The CDR3 protein is CASSPGRDNQPQHF. The CDR3 DNA sequence: TGTGCCAGCAGCCCAGGGCGGGACAATCAGCCCCAGCATTTT.

To note about this clonotype: At one end the junction does not follow the germline gene, possibly because of a read error. This chain joins TRBV29-1 and TRBJ1-1; TRBD1 matches at 12 bases. Germline assignment: CDR1 SQVTM and CDR2 ANQGSEA. The CDR3 totals 14 residues. The CDR3 DNA reads TGCAGCGTCGGCCGGGACAGGGGGCGGCTTGAAGCATTCTTT. It encodes CSVGRDRGRLEAFF.

Comment on this clonotype: One end of the junction fails to match germline, which may point to a read error. The rearrangement uses TRBV11-2 and TRBJ2-7, with 8 nucleotides matching TRBD2. Germline V gene data show CDR1 as SGHAT and CDR2 as FQNNGV. The CDR3 extends over 16 amino acids. This CDR3 reads CANSEGLEPAFDEHYF. The CDR3 DNA sequence: TGTGCCAACAGCGAGGGACTAGAGCCCGCCTTTGACGAGCATTACTTC.

The rearrangement links TRBV11-2 to TRBJ2-2; no reliable D call. CDR1 and CDR2 from the germline V gene are SGHAT and FQNNGV. V was pared by 4 bases and J by 7 bases, with 13 bases between. The CDR3 has 14 residues. This chain's CDR3 is CASSSVHSNGELFF. The DNA of the CDR3 is TGTGCCAGCAGCTCGGTACATAGTAACGGGGAGCTGTTTTTT.

A remark on this clonotype: Its ends do not fully match the called genes, so a read error is possible. This chain connects TRBV11-2 to TRBJ2-2, with D tentatively TRBD2 (5 bases). The CDR3 runs to 14 residues. Germline V gives CDR1 SGHAT, CDR2 FQNNGV. CDR3 DNA: TGTACCAGCAGCTTTGGTACGAACACCGGGGAGCCGTTTTTT. Translated, it gives CTSSFGTNTGEPFF.

Turning to this clonotype: Possible read error: a much larger clone is one base away. The chain employs TRBV5-4 and TRBJ1-1; D gene ambiguous. This CDR3 spans 14 amino acids. The germline gives CDR1 SGHNT, CDR2 YYREEE (reference sequence). CDR3 sequence (DNA): TGTGCCAGCAGCCCCCAACGGGAGAACACTGAAACTTTCTTT. This gives the protein CASSPQRENTETFF.

This chain connects TRBV11-2 to TRBJ2-1, with 11 positions matching TRBD2. This CDR3 is 18 amino acids long. In germline, CDR1 is SGHAT, CDR2 FQNNGV. V lost 1 base and J lost 9; bases outside the gene matches: 14. CDR3 sequence (DNA): TGTGCCAGCAGCTTAGGTAGCGGGAGGGCACGTTCCCACAGTGAGCAGTTCTTC. This gives the protein CASSLGSGRARSHSEQFF. Full variable domain (remainder filled in from reference TRBV11-2 and TRBJ2-1): EAGVAQSPRYKIIEKRQSVAFWCNPISGHATLYWYQQILGQGPKLLIQFQNNGVVDDSQLPKDRFSAERLKGVDSTLKIQPAKLEDSAVYLCASSLGSGRARSHSEQFFGPGTRLTVL.

Turning to this clonotype: It may be a read error: a sequence one base away is much more abundant. This chain joins TRBV6-6 and TRBJ1-1; D perhaps matches TRBD1 (6 bases). CDR3 size: 15 residues. V lost 2 bases to trimming and J lost 5 bases, with 15 bases between them. The V gene's germline CDR1 is MNHNY and CDR2 SVGAGI (reference sequence). In nucleotides, the CDR3 is TGTGCCAGCAGTTACCCGAAGGGGGGTTGTACTGAAGCTTTCTTT. This sequence encodes CASSYPKGGCTEAFF.

As for this clonotype: The conserved closing phenylalanine or tryptophan is absent in this CDR3, likely reflecting a read error. The gene calls are TRBV5-5 and TRBJ2-7, with D unclear. Germline V gives CDR1 SGHKS, CDR2 YYEKEE (reference sequence). The CDR3 spans 15 residues. The CDR3 DNA is TGTGTCTGCGCGGCCACGGGCCACCCTGCCTACGAGCAGTACCTC. Translated, it gives CVCAATGHPAYEQYL.

This clonotype appeared a few times. This clone may be a read error of a much larger clone one base away. V is TRBV4-3 and J is TRBJ2-4, with D hard to call. CDR1 and CDR2 (germline): LGHNA, YSLEER. The CDR3 spans 12 residues. CDR3: CASNQDPNIQYF. The CDR3 nucleotides are TGCGCCAGCAACCAAGATCCCAACATTCAGTACTTC.

About this clonotype itself: At one of its ends the junction is not consistent with the germline gene, which may arise from a read error. The chain recombines TRBV28 with TRBJ2-3, with 14 bases fitting TRBD2. The CDR3 has 15 amino acids. Looked up from germline, CDR1 is MDHEN and CDR2 is SYDVKM. CDR3 DNA sequence: TGTGTCAGCAGAAGGACTAGCGGGAGGTTAGATACGCAGTATTTT. Its translation is CVSRRTSGRLDTQYF.

The rearrangement joins TRBV5-4 to TRBJ1-2; possible D gene TRBD1, 5 bases. V shed 5 bases and J shed 10 bases, with 18 bases lying between them. The length of the CDR3 is 13 residues. Germline V CDR1 and CDR2: SGHNT, YYREEE (reference sequence). CDR3 protein: CASRQEEVKDYTF. The CDR3 coding sequence is TGTGCCAGCAGACAGGAAGAGGTTAAAGACTACACCTTC.

This clonotype was seen a few times. V usage is TRBV30 and J usage is TRBJ2-2, with a tentative D call TRBD2 (6 bases). V was cut by 6 bases and J by 5 bases, with 16 bases left in between. This CDR3 contains 14 residues. Germline loops: CDR1 GTSNPN, CDR2 SVGIG (reference sequence). The CDR3 DNA sequence: TGTGCCTGTGCGGGCGGGGCCGGAACCGGGGAGCTGTTTTTT. Translating it yields CACAGGAGTGELFF.